The 3 T cell receptor beta chains listed next were all sequenced from one sample in a study of OX40 agonist ivuxolimab in advanced cancers. Sequenced by immunoSEQ multiplex PCR; TCRdb stores in-frame clones only, minus some. The table has 99,000 or so clones, approximately 93% seen once; the top ten hold about 0.3%. The sequenced sample was CD4+ or CD8+ T cells sorted from blood, obtained in a trial of the OX40 agonist ivuxolimab. The receptors come from an adult with an advanced solid tumor such as melanoma, head and neck, liver or kidney cancer.

The rearrangement links TRBV7-2 to TRBJ2-5; no definite D call. CDR1 is SGHTA and CDR2 is FQGNSA in the germline V gene. The germline V and J ends were trimmed by 4 bases and 5 bases, with 11 bases remaining between them. CDR3 size: 13 residues. CDR3 protein: CASSSSRAETQYF. In nucleotides, the CDR3 is TGTGCCAGCAGCTCCAGTCGAGCGGAGACCCAGTACTTC.

The rearrangement uses TRBV6-6 and TRBJ2-1; the match to TRBD2 covers 10 bases. V shed 6 bases, J shed 6 bases, and the junction held 8 bases outside the gene matches. Germline CDR1 is MNHNY and CDR2 is SVGAGI (reference sequence). The CDR3 extends over 15 amino acids. CDR3 protein: CASRFRLAGINEQFF. In DNA form, the CDR3 reads TGTGCCAGCAGGTTTAGACTAGCGGGCATCAATGAGCAGTTCTTC.

Concerning this clone itself: One end of the junction varies from germline; a read error may be responsible. The chain recombines TRBV7-7 with TRBJ2-3; possible D gene TRBD1, 6 bases. CDR3 length: 14 residues. The germline gives CDR1 SSHAT, CDR2 FNYEAQ (reference sequence). The CDR3 loop is CASSPTGSGDTQYF. Written as DNA, the CDR3 is TGTGCTAGCAGCCCCACAGGGTCGGGAGATACGCAGTATTTT. Drawing the rest from reference TRBV7-7 and TRBJ2-3, the complete variable domain is GAGVSQSPRYKVTKRGQDVTLRCDPISSHATLYWYQQALGQGPEFLTYFNYEAQPDKSGLPSDRFSAERPEGSISTLTIQRTEQRDSAMYRCASSPTGSGDTQYFGPGTRLTVL.